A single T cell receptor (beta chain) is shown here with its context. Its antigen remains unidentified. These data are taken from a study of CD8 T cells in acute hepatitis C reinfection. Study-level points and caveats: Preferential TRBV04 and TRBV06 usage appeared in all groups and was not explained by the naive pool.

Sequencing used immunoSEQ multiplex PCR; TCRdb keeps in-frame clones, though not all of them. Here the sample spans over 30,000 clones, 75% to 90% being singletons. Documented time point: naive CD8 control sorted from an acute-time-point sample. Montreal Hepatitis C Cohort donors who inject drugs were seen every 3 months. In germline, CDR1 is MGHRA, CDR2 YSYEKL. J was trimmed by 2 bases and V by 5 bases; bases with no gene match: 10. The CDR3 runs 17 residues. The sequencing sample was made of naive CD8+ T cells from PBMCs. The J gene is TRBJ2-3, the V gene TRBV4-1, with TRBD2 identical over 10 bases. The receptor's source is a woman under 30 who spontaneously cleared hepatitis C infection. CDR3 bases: TGCGCCAGCAGCTATACTACTAGCGGGAACCCCACAGATACGCAGTATTTT. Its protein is CASSYTTSGNPTDTQYF.